The rows below give T cell receptor beta chains drawn from one sample of a study of blood T cell repertoires in COVID-19. Produced via immunoSEQ multiplex PCR; TCRdb's table is partial and in-frame only. The sample yields about 39,000 clones, around 85% seen once. The sample comprised peripheral blood. These receptors came from a man aged 55-75 years with acute or convalescent COVID-19. Each CDR3 is given with its conserved first and last residue. D genes are given only for firm matches. The listing skips clone size in some rows; elsewhere it reads once, few, many or a size class.

D,J,size,V,CDR3,DNA
TRBD2,TRBJ2-1,NA,TRBV5-4,CASRDSTSGSRDEQFF,TGTGCCAGCAGGGATTCGACTAGCGGGAGTAGGGATGAGCAGTTCTTC
NA,TRBJ2-7,once,TRBV7-2,CASSNIRGYEQYF,TGTGCCAGCAGCAATATACGCGGGTACGAGCAGTACTTC
NA,TRBJ1-4,NA,TRBV6-2/TRBV6-3,CASSLHTEGEKLFF,TGTGCCAGCAGTCTGCATACGGAGGGCGAAAAACTGTTTTTT
TRBD2,TRBJ2-5,NA,TRBV7-2,CASSLGAGGRETQYF,TGTGCCAGCAGCTTAGGAGCGGGGGGGCGGGAGACCCAGTACTTC
TRBD2,TRBJ2-1,NA,TRBV5-1,CASSLKGLEGNEQFF,TGCGCCAGCAGCTTGAAGGGACTAGAAGGGAATGAGCAGTTCTTC
NA,TRBJ1-5,NA,TRBV20-1,CSASSPGVSNQPQHF,TGCAGTGCTAGTTCCCCCGGGGTGAGCAATCAGCCCCAGCATTTT
TRBD1,TRBJ2-3,NA,TRBV18,CASSDRTGPDTQYF,TGTGCCAGCTCAGACCGGACAGGGCCAGATACGCAGTATTTT
NA,TRBJ1-3,once,TRBV7-9,CASSPVTTPFSGNTIYF,TGTGCCAGCAGTCCAGTTACAACACCGTTCTCTGGAAACACCATATATTTT
TRBD1,TRBJ1-1,few,TRBV18,CASSLTTGDTEAFF,TGTGCCAGCTCGCTCACCACAGGGGACACTGAAGCTTTCTTT
NA,TRBJ1-3,NA,TRBV7-6,CASSSFTDSGNTIYF,TGTGCCAGCAGCTCATTTACTGACTCTGGAAACACCATATATTTT
NA,TRBJ1-5,NA,TRBV19,CASSTSDRFSSNQPQHF,TGTGCCAGTAGTACATCCGACAGATTCTCTAGCAATCAGCCCCAGCATTTT
TRBD1,TRBJ1-2,NA,TRBV3-1/TRBV3-2,CASSPPGGPKYGYTF,TGTGCCAGCAGCCCGCCAGGGGGCCCTAAATATGGCTACACCTTC
NA,TRBJ1-2,NA,TRBV20-1,CSASGGGRSNYGYTF,TGCAGTGCTAGTGGGGGCGGCAGATCAAACTATGGCTACACCTTC
NA,TRBJ2-3,NA,TRBV7-3,CASSFGGTRDTQYF,TGTGCCAGCAGCTTCGGCGGAACCCGGGATACGCAGTATTTT
NA,TRBJ1-1,NA,TRBV27,CARGPPPNTEAFF,TGTGCCAGGGGCCCCCCCCCGAACACTGAAGCTTTCTTT
NA,TRBJ1-2,NA,TRBV10-3,CAISESPRGDYGYTF,TGTGCCATCAGTGAATCTCCGCGGGGGGACTATGGCTACACCTTC
TRBD1,TRBJ1-6,few,TRBV7-9,CASSHHRGLTPLHF,TGTGCCAGCAGCCACCACAGGGGTTTAACACCCCTCCACTTT
NA,TRBJ2-1,few,TRBV7-7,CASSSDRYNEQFF,TGTGCTAGCAGCTCCGACAGATACAATGAGCAGTTCTTC
TRBD1,TRBJ1-6,NA,TRBV4-1,CASSIRTGGTNSPLHF,TGCGCCAGCAGCATACGGACAGGGGGCACTAATTCACCCCTCCACTTT
TRBD1,TRBJ1-6,NA,TRBV19,CASSSRYRQGMRDSPLHF,TGTGCCAGTAGTTCCCGGTACCGACAGGGAATGAGGGATTCACCCCTCCACTTT
TRBD2,TRBJ2-3,NA,TRBV3-1/TRBV3-2,CASSLSSGSADTQYF,TGTGCCAGCAGCCTCTCTAGCGGGAGCGCAGATACGCAGTATTTT
NA,TRBJ2-7,once,TRBV13,CASSSNRGSEEQYF,TGTGCCAGCAGCTCCAATCGGGGGTCTGAGGAGCAGTACTTC
NA,TRBJ2-5,NA,TRBV7-2,CASSQQETQYF,TGTGCCAGCAGCCAACAAGAGACCCAGTACTTC
TRBD1,TRBJ2-7,NA,TRBV19,CASSTESGQNYEQYF,TGTGCCAGTAGTACCGAATCGGGACAGAACTACGAGCAGTACTTC
TRBD1,TRBJ1-2,few,TRBV19,CASSIAGQGNGYTF,TGTGCCAGTAGTATAGCTGGACAGGGCAATGGCTACACCTTC
TRBD1,TRBJ1-5,NA,TRBV20-1,CSASDRDRDPQHF,TGCAGTGCTAGTGACCGGGACAGGGACCCCCAGCATTTT
TRBD2,TRBJ2-1,NA,TRBV24-1,CATAPAGGRYQFF,TGTGCCACCGCCCCCGCGGGAGGCCGTTACCAGTTCTTC
NA,TRBJ2-1,NA,TRBV2,CASTNSASSSYNEQFF,TGTGCCAGCACCAATAGCGCCTCTAGCTCCTACAATGAGCAGTTCTTC
TRBD1,TRBJ1-1,NA,TRBV10-3,CAIRDRALNTEAFF,TGTGCCATCAGGGACAGGGCACTGAACACTGAAGCTTTCTTT
NA,TRBJ2-4,NA,TRBV5-6,CASSFQGTKNIQYF,TGTGCCAGCAGCTTCCAGGGAACCAAAAACATTCAGTACTTC
TRBD1,TRBJ2-4,few,TRBV9,CASSLGQVLQYF,TGTGCCAGCAGCCTGGGACAGGTGCTTCAGTACTTC
TRBD1,TRBJ2-7,NA,TRBV5-1,CASSPGQVPYEQYF,TGCGCCAGCAGCCCGGGACAGGTCCCCTACGAGCAGTACTTC
NA,TRBJ2-3,once,TRBV11-2,CASSLVAAFTDTQYF,TGTGCCAGCAGCCTCGTAGCAGCGTTCACAGATACGCAGTATTTT
NA,TRBJ2-7,NA,TRBV5-1,CASSLGGGSSYEQYF,TGCGCCAGCAGCTTAGGTGGAGGGAGCTCCTACGAGCAGTACTTC
NA,TRBJ2-5,NA,TRBV7-9,CASSSSLLWTQETQYF,TGTGCCAGCAGCTCTAGCCTATTGTGGACCCAAGAGACCCAGTACTTC
TRBD1,TRBJ2-7,NA,TRBV19,CASSSSGQAPYEQYF,TGTGCCAGTAGTTCTTCGGGACAGGCACCCTACGAGCAGTACTTC
NA,TRBJ1-5,once,TRBV27,CASGRAVGNQPQHF,TGTGCCAGCGGCAGGGCCGTGGGCAATCAGCCCCAGCATTTT
TRBD1,TRBJ1-2,NA,TRBV5-5,CASSLTDRGNYGYTF,TGTGCCAGCAGCTTAACGGACAGGGGAAACTATGGCTACACCTTC
TRBD2,TRBJ2-2,once,TRBV15,CATSRDRSTGGSLGELFF,TGTGCCACCAGCAGAGACCGCTCTACGGGCGGGAGCCTCGGGGAGCTGTTTTTT
NA,TRBJ1-2,NA,TRBV28,CASISQTSIYGYTF,TGTGCCAGCATTTCCCAGACAAGTATTTATGGCTACACCTTC
NA,TRBJ2-5,few,TRBV18,CASSPSGQETQYF,TGTGCCAGCTCACCATCAGGGCAAGAGACCCAGTACTTC
NA,TRBJ2-5,NA,TRBV4-1,CASSQVGQQETQYF,TGCGCCAGCAGCCAAGTTGGTCAGCAAGAGACCCAGTACTTC
TRBD2,TRBJ2-3,few,TRBV12-5,CASGYQREPTTSDTQYF,TGTGCTAGTGGCTATCAGCGGGAACCGACGACATCAGATACGCAGTATTTT
NA,TRBJ2-3,NA,TRBV6-6,CASSYGAGVVDTQYF,TGTGCCAGCAGTTACGGGGCAGGGGTGGTAGATACGCAGTATTTT
NA,TRBJ2-7,NA,TRBV11-2,CASSLAHQRVYEQYF,TGTGCCAGCAGCTTAGCCCACCAGCGGGTCTACGAGCAGTACTTC
TRBD2,TRBJ2-3,NA,TRBV28,CASSPGTSGINTQYF,TGTGCCAGCAGTCCCGGGACTAGCGGGATAAATACGCAGTATTTT
NA,TRBJ2-7,NA,TRBV7-8,CASSPGRSWEQYF,TGTGCCAGCAGCCCAGGCAGGTCTTGGGAGCAGTACTTC